This TCR beta chain came from a study of blood T cell repertoires in COVID-19. Study information: Acute and convalescent COVID-19 samples came from the United States, Italy and Spain. The cDNA or gDNA used as material had been derived from T cells, B-cell-depleted T cells, or PBMCs.

The CDR3 sequence is 13 residues long. Germline V gene data show CDR1 as SGHRS and CDR2 as YFSETQ. V lost 0 bases, J lost 3 bases, and 5 bases lay in between. Under the authors' procedure: Reference gene primer amplification gave estimated nucleated cell counts. The assay was immunoSEQ multiplex PCR, and TCRdb's table has in-frame clones only and misses some. V and J calls and clone size are copied from that table; D and trimming were computed from the DNA. The sample consists of 120,000 to 150,000 clones, 85% of them appearing once. The chain recombines TRBV5-1 with TRBJ2-3, with unresolved D. Sequencing was done on a sample of peripheral blood. The sequence was obtained from a middle-aged woman with active or convalescent COVID-19. The CDR3 nucleotides are TGCGCCAGCAGCTTGGCTTCGACAGATACGCAGTATTTT. This gives the protein CASSLASTDTQYF.